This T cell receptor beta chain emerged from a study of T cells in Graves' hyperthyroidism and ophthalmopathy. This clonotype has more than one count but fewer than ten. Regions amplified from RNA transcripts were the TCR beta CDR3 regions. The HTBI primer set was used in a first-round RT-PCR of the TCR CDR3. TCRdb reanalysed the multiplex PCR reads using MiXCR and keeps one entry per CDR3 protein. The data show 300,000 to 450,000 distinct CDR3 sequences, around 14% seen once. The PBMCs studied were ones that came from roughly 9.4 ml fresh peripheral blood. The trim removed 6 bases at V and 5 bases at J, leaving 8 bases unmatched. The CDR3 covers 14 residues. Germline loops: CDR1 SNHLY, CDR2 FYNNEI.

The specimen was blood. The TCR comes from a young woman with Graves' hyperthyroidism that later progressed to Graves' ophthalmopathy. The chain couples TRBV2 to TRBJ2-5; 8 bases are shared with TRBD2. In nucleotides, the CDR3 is TGTGCCAGCAGGCTAGCGGGCCCCGAGGAGACCCAGTACTTC. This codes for CASRLAGPEETQYF.